The 23 T cell receptor beta chains given below trace back to one sample, sequenced in a study of blood T cell repertoires in COVID-19. TCRdb keeps only in-frame clones here, not all; method: immunoSEQ multiplex PCR. This sample has about 100,000 clones, with about 85% found just once. Sequencing used peripheral blood. These receptors came from a man between 50 and 59 years old with active or convalescent COVID-19.

This clone is a singleton in its sample. The genes are TRBV2 and TRBJ1-4; D perhaps matches TRBD1 (6 bases). CDR1 SNHLY and CDR2 FYNNEI come from the germline V gene. The CDR3 extends over 15 amino acids. The V gene lost 7 bases and the J gene lost 5 bases, with 17 bases spanning the gap. The CDR3 DNA reads TGTGCCAGCAAAACCTGGGCAGGGGAAAATGAAAAACTGTTTTTT. Its protein product is CASKTWAGENEKLFF.

A single count supports this clone. V usage is TRBV10-1 and J usage is TRBJ2-1; 9 nucleotides align to TRBD2. Germline loops: CDR1 WNHNN, CDR2 SYGVQD (reference sequence). The junction had 12 bases not matched to a gene; V was cut back by 8 bases and J by 10 bases. There are 14 residues in the CDR3. The CDR3 region is CASQKGLASGEQFF. The CDR3 DNA follows: TGCGCCAGCCAAAAGGGACTAGCCAGTGGAGAGCAGTTCTTC.

The chain employs TRBV6-5 and TRBJ2-7; 7 bases line up with TRBD1. V shed 5 bases, J shed 3 bases, and the junction held 4 bases outside the gene matches. Germline V CDR1 and CDR2: MNHEY, SVGAGI. CDR3 length: 13 amino acids. CDR3 DNA sequence: TGTGCCAGCAGTCGACAGGGAAACTACGAGCAGTACTTC. Its protein is CASSRQGNYEQYF.

This chain connects TRBV12-3 or TRBV12-4 to TRBJ1-1; TRBD1 is a possible D gene (6 bases). V was cut by 4 bases and J by 8 bases, with 11 bases left in between. This CDR3 is 12 amino acids long. The CDR3 here is CASSSWTVEAFF. In nucleotides, the CDR3 is TGTGCCAGCAGTTCATGGACAGTAGAAGCTTTCTTT.

The rearrangement uses TRBV3-1 (or the pseudogene TRBV3-2) and TRBJ2-7; D unclear. Germline V gene data show CDR1 as LGHDT and CDR2 as YNNKEL (reference sequence). The V end was cut by 1 base, the J end by 7 bases, with 11 bases between. This CDR3 is built from 13 residues. This CDR3 reads CASSQVPRSEQYF. The CDR3, as DNA: TGTGCCAGCAGCCAAGTCCCTAGATCAGAGCAGTACTTC.

The chain has TRBV5-1 and TRBJ2-7; 8 nucleotides match TRBD2. V was pared by 0 bases and J by 0 bases, with 8 bases of the junction left unmatched. The CDR3 spans 17 residues. Germline CDR1 and CDR2: SGHRS and YFSETQ. CDR3 region: CASSLEGAGVPSYEQYF. The CDR3 DNA reads TGCGCCAGCAGCTTGGAGGGAGCGGGGGTCCCCTCCTACGAGCAGTACTTC.

The rearrangement links TRBV5-1 to TRBJ2-3; tentatively, D is TRBD2 (6 bases). The V end lost 1 base, the J end lost 2 bases, and 11 bases lay between the germline ends. Per the germline V gene, CDR1 is SGHRS and CDR2 is YFSETQ. The CDR3 runs to 15 residues. For the CDR3, the DNA is TGCGCCAGCAGCTTGTGGGGCGGGATCACAGATACGCAGTATTTT. Its translation is CASSLWGGITDTQYF.

The V and J genes are TRBV6-5 and TRBJ2-2; 10 bases map to TRBD1. The CDR3 extends over 14 amino acids. J was trimmed by 6 bases and V by 6 bases; bases with no gene match: 4. Germline-derived CDR1 and CDR2 are MNHEY and SVGAGI. The CDR3 region has the DNA TGTGCCAGCAGGCCGGGACAGGGGTCCGGGGAGCTGTTTTTT. This codes for CASRPGQGSGELFF.

With respect to this clone: This same CDR3 is encoded by further DNA sequences in the sample. V and J are TRBV5-1 and TRBJ2-5, with 14 bases that match TRBD2. This CDR3 has 16 amino acids. With 3 bases clipped from V and 4 bases from J, the junction kept 5 bases outside the gene matches. The germline V gene encodes CDR1 SGHRS and CDR2 YFSETQ. The CDR3 coding sequence is TGCGCCAGCAGCTCGGGGACTAGCGGGAGTTTAGAGACCCAGTACTTC. Its protein is CASSSGTSGSLETQYF. Drawing the rest from reference TRBV5-1 and TRBJ2-5, the complete variable domain is KAGVTQTPRYLIKTRGQQVTLSCSPISGHRSVSWYQQTPGQGLQFLFEYFSETQRNKGNFPGRFSGRQFSNSRSEMNVSTLELGDSALYLCASSSGTSGSLETQYFGPGTRLLVL.

This sequence joins TRBV21-1 and TRBJ2-1; TRBD2 is taken as the D call from the table, unchecked against the DNA. TRBV21-1 is a pseudogene locus. The CDR3 extends over 15 amino acids. CDR3 DNA sequence: TGTGCCAGCAGCACCTTGGTCTCTAGCGGGAATGAGCAGTTCTTC. The encoded protein is CASSTLVSSGNEQFF.

This clone was recorded a few times. The gene calls are TRBV19 and TRBJ2-5, with TRBD2 as a possible D gene (6 bases). This CDR3 has 15 amino acids. CDR1 and CDR2 (germline): LNHDA, SQIVND (reference sequence). The V end was cut by 4 bases, the J end by 1 base, with 13 bases between. The chain's CDR3 is CASSRSGSSQETQYF. The CDR3 region has the DNA TGTGCCAGTAGTAGAAGCGGGTCGTCCCAAGAGACCCAGTACTTC.

The chain uses TRBV5-4 and TRBJ2-1; D perhaps matches TRBD1 (6 bases). Between the trimmed V and J ends, which lost 3 bases and 5 bases, there was a span of 12 bases. The CDR3 runs to 14 residues. CDR1 is SGHNT, CDR2 YYREEE, per germline (reference sequence). CDR3 nucleotides: TGTGCCAGCAGCTCCCGGGACAAGGACAATGAGCAGTTCTTC. This encodes CASSSRDKDNEQFF.

The gene calls are TRBV3-1 (or the pseudogene TRBV3-2) and TRBJ1-6; the match to TRBD1 covers 7 bases. Germline-derived CDR1 and CDR2 are LGHDT and YNNKEL (reference sequence). Trimming at V came to 3 bases and at J to 9 bases, leaving 8 bases not matched to a gene. The CDR3 covers 15 residues. DNA for the CDR3: TGTGCCAGCAGCCACCTAGACAGGGAGAGTTCACCCCTCCACTTT. Its protein product is CASSHLDRESSPLHF.

This rearrangement joins TRBV5-4 to TRBJ1-4, with 8 bases fitting TRBD1. Germline-derived CDR1 and CDR2 are SGHNT and YYREEE (reference sequence). There are 14 residues in the CDR3. V lost 3 bases and J lost 13; bases outside the gene matches: 11. CDR3 nucleotide sequence: TGTGCCAGCAGCTGGGACAGGAACGAAGAGGGACTGTTTTTT. Its translation is CASSWDRNEEGLFF.

The chain carries TRBV27 and TRBJ2-2; possible D gene TRBD2, 5 bases. This CDR3 spans 14 amino acids. The V and J ends lost 4 bases and 6 bases respectively, with 12 bases between them. Looked up from germline, CDR1 is MNHEY and CDR2 is SMNVEV (reference sequence). The CDR3 DNA sequence: TGTGCCAGCAGTTACAGTCGGGAATCCGGGGAGCTGTTTTTT. Translation: CASSYSRESGELFF.

The rearrangement uses TRBV24-1 and TRBJ1-4, with 7 bases aligning to TRBD1. Germline CDR1 and CDR2: KGHDR and SFDVKD. V gave up 6 bases and J gave up 5 bases; unmatched junction bases: 11. The CDR3 runs 16 residues. CDR3 bases: TGTGCCACCAGTCCCGGAGCGGCAGGGGGAAATGAAAAACTGTTTTTT. Translated: CATSPGAAGGNEKLFF.

This sequence joins TRBV29-1 and TRBJ1-1, with D possibly TRBD1 on 6 matching bases. Trimming removed 6 bases at V and 5 bases at J, with 19 bases between. CDR1 and CDR2 (germline): SQVTM, ANQGSEA. CDR3 length equals 14 residues. The CDR3 is CSVLVGGAGTEAFF. The CDR3 DNA follows: TGCAGCGTGCTGGTCGGGGGGGCTGGGACTGAAGCTTTCTTT.

The chain couples TRBV19 to TRBJ2-2; 11 bases line up with TRBD2. This CDR3 region has 16 residues. J gave up 5 bases and V 7 bases, and 9 bases lay outside the gene matches. CDR1 is LNHDA, CDR2 SQIVND, per germline (reference sequence). CDR3 sequence: CASTNPGLAVTGELFF. For the CDR3, the DNA is TGTGCCAGTACCAATCCGGGACTAGCGGTTACCGGGGAGCTGTTTTTT.

The chain links TRBV10-3 to TRBJ2-1; 8 bases agree with TRBD2. The ends lost 0 bases at V and 7 bases at J; junction bases unmatched: 5. The CDR3 has 15 amino acids. The V gene's germline CDR1 is ENHRY and CDR2 SYGVKD. The CDR3 sequence: CAISESVAGSNEQFF. The CDR3 DNA follows: TGTGCCATCAGTGAGTCGGTAGCGGGATCTAATGAGCAGTTCTTC.

This chain uses TRBV24-1 with TRBJ2-2; TRBD1 matches at 8 bases. Germline V gene sequence: CDR1 KGHDR, CDR2 SFDVKD. V dropped 9 bases and J dropped 2; count of bases not matched to a gene: 4. CDR3 length: 14 residues. CDR3 region: CATRQGSNTGELFF. As DNA, the CDR3 is TGTGCCACCCGACAGGGGTCTAACACCGGGGAGCTGTTTTTT.

The CDR3: CASSPRNRGTGNEKLFF. For the CDR3, the DNA is TGCGCCAGCAGCCCGAGGAATAGAGGGACAGGGAATGAAAAACTGTTTTTT. This chain uses TRBV4-1 with TRBJ1-4; 9 nucleotides agree with TRBD1. The CDR3 has 17 residues. Germline CDR1 MGHRA, CDR2 YSYEKL. With 4 bases clipped from V and 5 bases from J, the junction kept 11 bases outside the gene matches.

The J gene is TRBJ1-2, the V gene TRBV3-1 (or the pseudogene TRBV3-2), with 8 bases aligning to TRBD1. V trimming: 0 bases; J trimming: 2 bases; junction bases outside the gene matches: 5. CDR1 is LGHDT and CDR2 is YNNKEL in the germline V gene (reference sequence). This CDR3 has 16 amino acids. CDR3: CASSQERTGGNYGYTF. In DNA, the CDR3 is TGTGCCAGCAGCCAAGAAAGAACAGGGGGGAACTATGGCTACACCTTC.

This chain joins TRBV18 and TRBJ1-2, with D possibly matching TRBD1 (5 bases). Deletions cut 3 bases from V and 4 bases from J, with 18 bases between. The V gene's germline CDR1 is KGHSH and CDR2 LQKENI. The CDR3 runs 16 residues. CDR3 sequence (DNA): TGTGCCAGCTCACCTCCGGTGGGGGGGAGCGTCTATGGCTACACCTTC. Amino acid sequence: CASSPPVGGSVYGYTF.